The 20 T cell receptor beta chains reported below all come from one sample, sequenced in a study of cytomegalovirus exposure and HLA in healthy donors. Both 60 Vbeta primers and 13 Jbeta primers went into the PCR. The method was immunoSEQ multiplex PCR; TCRdb's version includes in-frame clones alone and lacks a portion of them. The table lists 150,000 to 200,000 clones. Sequences were obtained from PBMCs. The receptors were sampled from a woman between 18 and 29 years old in good health and CMV-seropositive.

J is TRBJ1-5 and V is TRBV15; no clear D. The CDR3 is 16 residues long. Trimming shortened V by 6 bases and J by 0 bases, and 15 bases separated the two germline ends. Germline V gene data show CDR1 as LNHNV and CDR2 as YYDKDF (reference sequence). CDR3 sequence (DNA): TGTGCCACCAGTGAGGGCCTCGACGATAGCAATCAGCCCCAGCATTTT. Translated, it gives CATSEGLDDSNQPQHF.

The chain joins TRBV10-3 to TRBJ2-2, with a possible D match to TRBD2 (6 bases). This CDR3 comprises 13 residues. V lost 11 bases, J lost 7 bases, and 17 bases lay in between. Germline assignment: CDR1 ENHRY and CDR2 SYGVKD. DNA for the CDR3: TGTGCCGCCCGGGACTCGACAAACGGGGAGCTGTTTTTT. Its protein product is CAARDSTNGELFF.

The chain is built from TRBV7-9 and TRBJ2-7, with a weak D call TRBD2 (6 bases). Germline values: CDR1 SEHNR, CDR2 FQNEAQ (reference sequence). CDR3 length: 14 amino acids. The V end lost 1 base, the J end lost 1 base, and 8 bases lay between the germline ends. CDR3 protein: CASSLGRDSYEQYF. The CDR3 bases are TGTGCCAGCAGCTTAGGGCGGGATTCCTACGAGCAGTACTTC.

This rearrangement joins TRBV5-6 to TRBJ2-2, with D perhaps TRBD2 (5 bases). The germline CDR1 and CDR2 sequences are SGHDT and YYEEEE. Trimming removed 0 bases at V and 7 bases at J, with 10 bases between. The CDR3 covers 14 residues. The CDR3 is CASSLALGVGELFF. In nucleotides, the CDR3 is TGTGCCAGCAGCTTGGCGTTGGGAGTCGGGGAGCTGTTTTTT.

The rearrangement uses TRBV27 and TRBJ2-6, with D perhaps matching TRBD2 (5 bases). Germline loops: CDR1 MNHEY, CDR2 SMNVEV (reference sequence). V was shortened by 10 bases and J by 0 bases, with 16 bases between the two germline ends. This CDR3 region has 16 residues. The CDR3 bases are TGTGCCATCGCGGGCCTTGACAACTCTGGGGCCAACGTCCTGACTTTC. It yields the protein CAIAGLDNSGANVLTF.

The chain has TRBV2 and TRBJ1-2, with D unresolved. Trimming stripped 8 bases from V and 2 bases from J, with 12 bases between. The CDR3 sequence is 13 residues long. In germline, CDR1 is SNHLY, CDR2 FYNNEI. The CDR3 is CASGPTTNYGYTF. The CDR3 DNA sequence: TGTGCCAGCGGTCCGACTACAAACTATGGCTACACCTTC.

The CDR3 region is CASSLGTGFNQPQHF. The DNA of the CDR3 is TGCGCCAGCAGCCTGGGGACAGGGTTTAATCAGCCCCAGCATTTT. The J gene is TRBJ1-5, the V gene TRBV5-1, with 9 bases lining up with TRBD1. Trimming cost V 4 bases and J 4 bases; bases outside gene matches: 6. Germline V CDR1 and CDR2: SGHRS, YFSETQ. This CDR3 spans 15 amino acids.

V usage is TRBV15 and J usage is TRBJ1-5, with D possibly being TRBD1 (5 bases). V lost 6 bases to trimming and J lost 1 base, with 13 bases between them. From germline, CDR1 is LNHNV and CDR2 YYDKDF (reference sequence). This CDR3 is 15 amino acids long. The DNA of the CDR3 is TGTGCCACCAGACATGGGGCAGGGAGCAATCAGCCCCAGCATTTT. This gives the protein CATRHGAGSNQPQHF. Filled out from reference TRBV15 and TRBJ1-5, the complete variable domain reads DAMVIQNPRYQVTQFGKPVTLSCSQTLNHNVMYWYQQKSSQAPKLLFHYYDKDFNNEADTPDNFQSRRPNTSFCFLDIRSPGLGDTAMYLCATRHGAGSNQPQHFGDGTRLSIL.

The chain employs TRBV19 and TRBJ1-1; possibly TRBD1 for D (5 bases). The CDR3 runs to 12 residues. Germline-derived CDR1 and CDR2 are LNHDA and SQIVND (reference sequence). The V and J ends lost 4 bases and 4 bases respectively, with 7 bases between them. CDR3 protein: CASSKGFTEAFF. CDR3 nucleotides: TGTGCCAGTAGTAAGGGGTTCACTGAAGCTTTCTTT. The variable domain in full, with the rest retrieved from reference TRBV19 and TRBJ1-1, is DGGITQSPKYLFRKEGQNVTLSCEQNLNHDAMYWYRQDPGQGLRLIYYSQIVNDFQKGDIAEGYSVSREKKESFPLTVTSAQKNPTAFYLCASSKGFTEAFFGQGTRLTVV.

V and J are TRBV9 and TRBJ2-5; 12 nucleotides line up with TRBD2. Per the germline V gene, CDR1 is SGDLS and CDR2 is YYNGEE. V lost 1 base, J lost 4 bases, and 5 bases stayed unmatched. The CDR3 contains 16 residues. This chain's CDR3 is CASSVRASGRGETQYF. The CDR3, as DNA: TGTGCCAGCAGCGTACGGGCTAGCGGGAGGGGAGAGACCCAGTACTTC.

The chain is built from TRBV7-9 and TRBJ2-3, with 9 positions matching TRBD2. The CDR3 has 15 residues. Germline V gene sequence: CDR1 SEHNR, CDR2 FQNEAQ (reference sequence). The trim removed 3 bases at V and 1 base at J, leaving 2 bases unmatched. The CDR3 spells CASSFLAGRTDTQYF. The CDR3 coding sequence is TGTGCCAGCAGCTTCCTAGCGGGGCGCACAGATACGCAGTATTTT.

CDR3 nucleotides: TGCGCCAGCAGCCCCGCGGGCACCGGATACACCGGGGAGCTGTTTTTT. Amino acid sequence: CASSPAGTGYTGELFF. This chain joins TRBV5-1 and TRBJ2-2; possibly TRBD2 for D (5 bases). Germline V gene lookup returns CDR1 SGHRS and CDR2 YFSETQ. Trimming removed 4 bases at V and 3 bases at J, with 16 bases between. There are 16 residues in the CDR3.

The chain has TRBV10-3 and TRBJ1-5, with 7 bases lining up with TRBD1. CDR1 and CDR2 (germline): ENHRY, SYGVKD. Trimming cost V 6 bases and J 0 bases; bases outside gene matches: 2. The CDR3 consists of 14 residues. CDR3 region: CAISGTDSNQPQHF. The CDR3 DNA sequence: TGTGCCATCAGCGGGACAGATAGCAATCAGCCCCAGCATTTT.

The rearrangement uses TRBV7-3 and TRBJ1-3, with D possibly TRBD1 on 6 matching bases. Trimming pared 4 bases from V and 0 bases from J, leaving 19 bases between. The CDR3 has 18 amino acids. The germline gives CDR1 SGHTA, CDR2 FQGTGA. The CDR3 coding sequence is TGTGCCAGCAGCTCCGTCCGACAGGAGAGAAGCTCTGGAAACACCATATATTTT. Its protein is CASSSVRQERSSGNTIYF.

The V gene is TRBV7-6, the J gene TRBJ2-1, with TRBD2 as a possible D gene (6 bases). The V end was cut by 3 bases, the J end by 5 bases, with 14 bases between. Germline loops: CDR1 SGHVS, CDR2 FNYEAQ. The CDR3 loop spans 15 amino acids. This CDR3 is CASSLAGLPHNEQFF. CDR3 DNA: TGTGCCAGCAGCTTGGCGGGATTGCCCCACAATGAGCAGTTCTTC.

The chain employs TRBV2 and TRBJ2-3; a weak D match, TRBD1 (5 bases). Germline V gives CDR1 SNHLY, CDR2 FYNNEI. CDR3 length: 13 residues. Between the trimmed V and J ends, which lost 8 bases and 6 bases, there was a span of 15 bases. CDR3 in DNA: TGTGCCAGCTCCCAAGGGGTTAGTGATACGCAGTATTTT. This codes for CASSQGVSDTQYF.

The chain combines TRBV7-2 with TRBJ1-2; D is possibly TRBD1 (5 bases). V was clipped by 0 bases and J by 10 bases, with 15 bases between them. In germline, CDR1 is SGHTA, CDR2 FQGNSA. There are 14 residues in the CDR3. The CDR3 region is CASSLAYQGTDYTF. In DNA form, the CDR3 reads TGTGCCAGCAGCTTAGCGTATCAGGGAACCGACTACACCTTC.

J is TRBJ1-3 and V is TRBV6-4; 8 nucleotides line up with TRBD1. Losses at the gene ends were 6 bases for V and 4 bases for J; bases not matched to a gene: 8. CDR1 and CDR2 (germline): MRHNA, SNTAGT. This CDR3 is built from 15 residues. The CDR3 here is CASRIDRGRGNTIYF. The DNA for the CDR3 is TGTGCCAGCAGAATCGACAGGGGAAGAGGAAACACCATATATTTT.

The chain links TRBV6-5 to TRBJ1-5, with unresolved D. The CDR3 runs 15 residues. The germline gives CDR1 MNHEY, CDR2 SVGAGI. V was trimmed by 0 bases and J by 6 bases, leaving 12 bases between them. The CDR3 coding sequence is TGTGCCAGCAGTTACTCGTCCGGGTACGGTCAGCCCCAGCATTTT. Protein sequence: CASSYSSGYGQPQHF.

The gene calls are TRBV30 and TRBJ2-2; D not resolved. Deletions cut 1 base from V and 1 base from J, with 10 bases between. This CDR3 is 15 amino acids long. Germline-derived CDR1 and CDR2 are GTSNPN and SVGIG (reference sequence). The CDR3 sequence: CAWSGLTGNTGELFF. The CDR3 DNA reads as TGTGCCTGGAGTGGATTGACGGGGAACACCGGGGAGCTGTTTTTT.